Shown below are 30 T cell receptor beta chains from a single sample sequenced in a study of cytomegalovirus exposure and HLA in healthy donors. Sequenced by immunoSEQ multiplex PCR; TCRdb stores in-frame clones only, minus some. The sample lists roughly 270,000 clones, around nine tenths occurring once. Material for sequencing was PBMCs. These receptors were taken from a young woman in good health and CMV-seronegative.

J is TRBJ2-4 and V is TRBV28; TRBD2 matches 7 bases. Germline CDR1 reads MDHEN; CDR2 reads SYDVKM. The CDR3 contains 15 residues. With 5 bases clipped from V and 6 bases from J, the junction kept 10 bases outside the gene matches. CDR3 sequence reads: CASSRNRGGRNIQYF. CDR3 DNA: TGTGCCAGCAGTCGAAACCGGGGAGGGAGAAACATTCAGTACTTC.

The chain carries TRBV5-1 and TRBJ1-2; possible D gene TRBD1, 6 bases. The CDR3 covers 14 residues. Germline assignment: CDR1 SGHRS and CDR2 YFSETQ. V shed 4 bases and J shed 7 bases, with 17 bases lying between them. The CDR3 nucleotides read TGCGCCAGCAGCCCTGGACCTCCAGGGGTTGGCTACACCTTC. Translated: CASSPGPPGVGYTF.

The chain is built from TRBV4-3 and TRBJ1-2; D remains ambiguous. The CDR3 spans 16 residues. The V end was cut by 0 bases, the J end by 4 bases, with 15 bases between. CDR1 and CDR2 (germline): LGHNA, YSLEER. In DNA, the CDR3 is TGCGCCAGCAGCCAAGATCGGCGGTTTCCCTTCTATGGCTACACCTTC. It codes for CASSQDRRFPFYGYTF.

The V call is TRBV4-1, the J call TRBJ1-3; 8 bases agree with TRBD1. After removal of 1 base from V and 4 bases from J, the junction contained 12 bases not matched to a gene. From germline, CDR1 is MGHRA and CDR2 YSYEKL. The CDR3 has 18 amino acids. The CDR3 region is CASSQVAGGAKSGNTIYF. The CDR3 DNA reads TGCGCCAGCAGCCAAGTCGCAGGGGGCGCGAAGTCCGGAAACACCATATATTTT.

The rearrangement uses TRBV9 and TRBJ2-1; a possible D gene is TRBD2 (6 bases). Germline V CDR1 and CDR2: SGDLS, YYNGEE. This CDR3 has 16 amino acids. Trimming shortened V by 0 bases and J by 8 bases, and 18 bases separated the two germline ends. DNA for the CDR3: TGTGCCAGCAGCGTAGCACCGGGGGTAGGACTGGATGAGCAGTTCTTC. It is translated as CASSVAPGVGLDEQFF. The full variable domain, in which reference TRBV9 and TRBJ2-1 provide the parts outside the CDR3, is DSGVTQTPKHLITATGQRVTLRCSPRSGDLSVYWYQQSLDQGLQFLIQYYNGEERAKGNILERFSAQQFPDLHSELNLSSLELGDSALYFCASSVAPGVGLDEQFFGPGTRLTVL.

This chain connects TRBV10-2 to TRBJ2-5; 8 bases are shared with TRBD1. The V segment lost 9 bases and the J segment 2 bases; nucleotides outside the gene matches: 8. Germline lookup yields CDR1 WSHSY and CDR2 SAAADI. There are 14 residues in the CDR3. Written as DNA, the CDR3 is TGCGCCAGTTCCCGGACAGGGAAACAAGAGACCCAGTACTTC. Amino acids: CASSRTGKQETQYF.

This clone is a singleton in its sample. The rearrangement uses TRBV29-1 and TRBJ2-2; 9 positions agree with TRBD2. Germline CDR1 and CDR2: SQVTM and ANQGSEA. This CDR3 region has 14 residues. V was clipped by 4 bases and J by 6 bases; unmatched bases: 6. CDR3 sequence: CSVGSGRRAGELFF. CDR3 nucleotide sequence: TGCAGCGTTGGAAGCGGGAGGCGGGCCGGGGAGCTGTTTTTT.

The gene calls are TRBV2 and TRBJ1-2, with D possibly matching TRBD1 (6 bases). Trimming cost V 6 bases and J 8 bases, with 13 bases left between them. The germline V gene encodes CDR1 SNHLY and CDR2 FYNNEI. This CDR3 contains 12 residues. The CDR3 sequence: CASSTGLRGYTF. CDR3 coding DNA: TGTGCCAGCAGCACAGGGCTACGGGGCTACACCTTC.

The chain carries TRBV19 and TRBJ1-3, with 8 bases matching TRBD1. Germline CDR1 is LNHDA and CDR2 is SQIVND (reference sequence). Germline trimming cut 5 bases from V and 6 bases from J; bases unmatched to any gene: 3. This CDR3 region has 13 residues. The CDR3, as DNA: TGTGCCAGTAGTGCGACAGGGGCAAACACCATATATTTT. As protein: CASSATGANTIYF.

CDR3 nucleotides: TGTGCCAGCAGCTTGATCTGGGACTTATCCAGCTCTGGAAACACCATATATTTT. Its protein is CASSLIWDLSSSGNTIYF. V gene TRBV7-7 combines with J gene TRBJ1-3, with D possibly TRBD1 on 5 matching bases. V gave up 3 bases and J gave up 0 bases, with 18 bases separating them. Germline loops: CDR1 SSHAT, CDR2 FNYEAQ (reference sequence). CDR3 length equals 18 residues.

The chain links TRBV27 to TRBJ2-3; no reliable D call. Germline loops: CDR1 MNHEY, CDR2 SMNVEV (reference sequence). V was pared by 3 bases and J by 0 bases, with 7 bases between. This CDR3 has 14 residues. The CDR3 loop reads CASSLSLSTDTQYF. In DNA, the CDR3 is TGTGCCAGCAGTTTGTCCTTAAGCACAGATACGCAGTATTTT.

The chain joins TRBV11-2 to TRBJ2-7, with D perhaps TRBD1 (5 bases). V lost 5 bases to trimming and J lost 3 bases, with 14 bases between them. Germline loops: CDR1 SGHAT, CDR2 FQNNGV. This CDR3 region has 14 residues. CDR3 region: CASSRLRDYYEQYF. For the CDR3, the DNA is TGTGCCAGCAGCCGCCTCAGGGATTACTACGAGCAGTACTTC.

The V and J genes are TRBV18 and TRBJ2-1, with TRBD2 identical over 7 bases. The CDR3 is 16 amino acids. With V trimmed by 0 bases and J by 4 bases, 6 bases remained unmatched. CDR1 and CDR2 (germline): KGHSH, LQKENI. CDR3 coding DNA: TGTGCCAGCTCACCACCGACCGGGAGGACTTACAATGAGCAGTTCTTC. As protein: CASSPPTGRTYNEQFF.

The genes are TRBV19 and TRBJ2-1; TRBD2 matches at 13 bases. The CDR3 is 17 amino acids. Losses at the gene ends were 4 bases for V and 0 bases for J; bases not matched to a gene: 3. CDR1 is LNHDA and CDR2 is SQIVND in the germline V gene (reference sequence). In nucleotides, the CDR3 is TGTGCCAGTAGTACCCGGACTAGCGGGAGCTCCTACAATGAGCAGTTCTTC. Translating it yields CASSTRTSGSSYNEQFF.

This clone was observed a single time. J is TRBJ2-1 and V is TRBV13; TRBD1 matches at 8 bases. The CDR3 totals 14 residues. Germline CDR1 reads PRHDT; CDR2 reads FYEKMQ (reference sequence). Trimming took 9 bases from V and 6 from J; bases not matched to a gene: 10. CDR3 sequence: CASTLGQGSNEQFF. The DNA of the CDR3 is TGTGCCAGTACCCTAGGACAGGGAAGCAATGAGCAGTTCTTC. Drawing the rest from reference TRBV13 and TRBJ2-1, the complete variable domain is AAGVIQSPRHLIKEKRETATLKCYPIPRHDTVYWYQQGPGQDPQFLISFYEKMQSDKGSIPDRFSAQQFSDYHSELNMSSLELGDSALYFCASTLGQGSNEQFFGPGTRLTVL.

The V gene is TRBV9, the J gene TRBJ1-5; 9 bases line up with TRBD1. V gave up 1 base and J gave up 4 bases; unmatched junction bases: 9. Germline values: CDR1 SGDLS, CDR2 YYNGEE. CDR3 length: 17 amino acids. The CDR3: CASSVRRLGQGNQPQHF. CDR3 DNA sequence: TGTGCCAGCAGCGTACGGAGACTGGGACAGGGAAATCAGCCCCAGCATTTT.

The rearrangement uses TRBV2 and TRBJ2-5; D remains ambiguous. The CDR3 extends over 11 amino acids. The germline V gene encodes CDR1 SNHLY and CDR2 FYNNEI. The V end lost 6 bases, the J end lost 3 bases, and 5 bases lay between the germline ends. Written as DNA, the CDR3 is TGTGCCAGCAGGGTAGAAGAGACCCAGTACTTC. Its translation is CASRVEETQYF. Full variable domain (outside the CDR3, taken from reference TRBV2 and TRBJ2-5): EPEVTQTPSHQVTQMGQEVILRCVPISNHLYFYWYRQILGQKVEFLVSFYNNEISEKSEIFDDQFSVERPDGSNFTLKIRSTKLEDSAMYFCASRVEETQYFGPGTRLLVL.

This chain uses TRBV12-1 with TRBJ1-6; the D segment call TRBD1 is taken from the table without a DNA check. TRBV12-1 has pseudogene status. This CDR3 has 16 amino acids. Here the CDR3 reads CASPKGSDSSKSPLHF. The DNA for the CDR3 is TGTGCCAGCCCAAAAGGTTCCGACAGCTCTAAGTCACCCCTCCACTTT.

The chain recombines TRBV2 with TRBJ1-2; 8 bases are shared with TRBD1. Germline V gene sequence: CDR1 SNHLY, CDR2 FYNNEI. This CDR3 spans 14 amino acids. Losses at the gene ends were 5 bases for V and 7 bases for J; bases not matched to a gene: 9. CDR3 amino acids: CASSLVQGAGGYTF. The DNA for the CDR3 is TGTGCCAGCAGTTTGGTCCAGGGGGCGGGTGGCTACACCTTC.

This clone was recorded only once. CDR3 sequence (DNA): TGTGCCAGCAGCGGACAGACCTACGAGCAGTACTTC. Its protein product is CASSGQTYEQYF. The V gene is TRBV6-5, the J gene TRBJ2-7, with a weak D call TRBD1 (6 bases). V lost 6 bases and J lost 2, with 8 bases in between. This CDR3 region has 12 residues. Germline CDR1 reads MNHEY; CDR2 reads SVGAGI.

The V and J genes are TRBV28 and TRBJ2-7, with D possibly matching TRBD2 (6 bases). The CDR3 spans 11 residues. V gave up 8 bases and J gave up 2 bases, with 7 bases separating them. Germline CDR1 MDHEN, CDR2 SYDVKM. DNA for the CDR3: TGTGCCAGCGGAGGGGCCTACGAGCAGTACTTC. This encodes CASGGAYEQYF.

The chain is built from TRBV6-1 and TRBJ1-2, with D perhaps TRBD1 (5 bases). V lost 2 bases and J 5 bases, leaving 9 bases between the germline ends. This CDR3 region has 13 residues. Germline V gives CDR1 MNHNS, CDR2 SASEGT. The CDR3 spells CASSEFRGYGYTF. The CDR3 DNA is TGTGCCAGCAGTGAATTCCGGGGGTATGGCTACACCTTC.

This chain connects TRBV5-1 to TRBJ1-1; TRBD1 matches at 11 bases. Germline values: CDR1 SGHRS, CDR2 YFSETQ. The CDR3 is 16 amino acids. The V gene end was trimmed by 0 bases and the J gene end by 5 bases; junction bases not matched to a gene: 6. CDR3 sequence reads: CASSLAPGTGGTEAFF. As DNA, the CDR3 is TGCGCCAGCAGCTTGGCCCCCGGGACAGGGGGAACTGAAGCTTTCTTT.

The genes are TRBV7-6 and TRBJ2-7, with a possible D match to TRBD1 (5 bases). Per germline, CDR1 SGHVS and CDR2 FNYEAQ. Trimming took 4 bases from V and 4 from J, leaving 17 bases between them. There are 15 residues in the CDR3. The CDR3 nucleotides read TGTGCCAGCAGCTCCCTTTTGGGCAGGGCGTACGAGCAGTACTTC. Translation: CASSSLLGRAYEQYF.

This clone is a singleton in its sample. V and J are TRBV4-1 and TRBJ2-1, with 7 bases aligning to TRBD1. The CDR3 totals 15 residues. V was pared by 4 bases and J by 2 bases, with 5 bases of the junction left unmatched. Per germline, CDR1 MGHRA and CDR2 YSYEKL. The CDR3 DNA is TGCGCCAGCAGCCTACTAGGGACAGCCTACAATGAGCAGTTCTTC. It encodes CASSLLGTAYNEQFF.

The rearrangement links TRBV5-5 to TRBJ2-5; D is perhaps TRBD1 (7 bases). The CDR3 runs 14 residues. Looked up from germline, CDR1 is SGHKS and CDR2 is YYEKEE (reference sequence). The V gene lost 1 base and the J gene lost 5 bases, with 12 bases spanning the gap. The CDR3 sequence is CASSLTAGGETQYF. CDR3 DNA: TGTGCCAGCAGCTTGACGGCAGGGGGGGAGACCCAGTACTTC.

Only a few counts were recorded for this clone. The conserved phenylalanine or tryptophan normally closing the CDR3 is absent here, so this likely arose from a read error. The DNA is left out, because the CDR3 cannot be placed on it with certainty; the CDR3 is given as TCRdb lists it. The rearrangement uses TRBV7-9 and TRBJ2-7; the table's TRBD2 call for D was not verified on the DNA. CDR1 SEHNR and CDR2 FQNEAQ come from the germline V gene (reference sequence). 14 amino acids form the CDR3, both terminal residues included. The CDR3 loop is CASSPTPLWDLAFL.

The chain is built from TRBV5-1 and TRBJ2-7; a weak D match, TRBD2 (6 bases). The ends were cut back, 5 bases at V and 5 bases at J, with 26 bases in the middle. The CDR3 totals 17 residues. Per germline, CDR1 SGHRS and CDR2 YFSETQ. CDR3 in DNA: TGCGCCAGCAGTGCCCGGGGGAATGGGCGGGGTCAGCACGAGCAGTACTTC. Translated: CASSARGNGRGQHEQYF.

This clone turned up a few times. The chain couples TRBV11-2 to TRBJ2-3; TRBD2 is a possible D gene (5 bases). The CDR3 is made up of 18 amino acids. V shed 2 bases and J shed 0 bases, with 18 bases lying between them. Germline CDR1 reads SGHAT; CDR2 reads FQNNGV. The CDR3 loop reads CASSLIVASLGSTDTQYF. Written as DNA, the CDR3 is TGTGCCAGCAGCTTAATCGTAGCTAGCCTAGGTAGCACAGATACGCAGTATTTT.

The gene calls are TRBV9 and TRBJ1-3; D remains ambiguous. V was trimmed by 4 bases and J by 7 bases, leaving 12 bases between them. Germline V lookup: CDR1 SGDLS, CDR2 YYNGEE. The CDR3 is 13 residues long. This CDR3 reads CASSPFSGNTIYF. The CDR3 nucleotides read TGTGCCAGCAGCCCTTTCAGCGGGAACACCATATATTTT.